This T cell receptor (beta chain) was found in a study of CD8+ T cells in alopecia areata. Study results and limitations: Scalp specimens additionally yield sequences from normal skin's resident alphabeta T cells. The study found higher clonality in lesional than normal scalp, especially in alopecia totalis/universalis.

The length of the CDR3 is 15 residues. V gave up 6 bases and J gave up 6 bases; unmatched junction bases: 10. Germline CDR1 LNHDA, CDR2 SQIVND (reference sequence). Lesional scalp punch biopsies and peripheral blood came from alopecia areata patients. Both CD4+ and CD8+ T cells were separated by sorting PBMCs. Extraction of RNA preceded its reverse transcription into cDNA, which served as the sequencing template. TCRdb keeps only in-frame clones here, not all; method: immunoSEQ multiplex PCR. The data hold approximately 98,000 clones, with about 60% observed a single time. As for this clone: Its target is unknown.

The V call is TRBV19, the J call TRBJ2-7; 11 bases line up with TRBD1. Material for sequencing was NKG2D-low CD8+ T cells sorted from blood. This sequence originates from a human donor with alopecia areata. The CDR3 loop is CASSTFRTGGSEQYF. The DNA for the CDR3 is TGTGCCAGTAGCACTTTTCGGACAGGGGGCAGCGAGCAGTACTTC.